The 10 T cell receptor beta chains reported below all come from one sample, sequenced in a study of T cells after posttransplantation cyclophosphamide. The data were produced by immunoSEQ multiplex PCR, yet TCRdb's version contains in-frame clones alone and is incomplete. The sample has some 20,000 clones, over 95% seen once. Cells defined as naive were viable CD3+CD4+ or CD3+CD8+ and CCR7+CD45RA+CD45RO-CD95-CD27+CD28+. The material sequenced was naive CD4+ T cells sorted from PBMCs. Receptors originate from a man between 35 and 55 years old in good health, CMV-negative, and a related stem cell transplant donor.

The V and J genes are TRBV5-1 and TRBJ1-1, with TRBD1 as a possible D gene (5 bases). With 3 bases removed from V and 6 bases from J, the gap between germline ends came to 18 bases. CDR1 and CDR2 from the germline V gene are SGHRS and YFSETQ. This CDR3 region has 15 residues. CDR3 bases: TGCGCCAGCAGCTCTGGTGGAGGGAGGGACGCTGAAGCTTTCTTT. Encoded protein: CASSSGGGRDAEAFF.

This chain connects TRBV9 to TRBJ1-2; no clear D. Trimming removed 3 bases from V and 8 bases from J, with 20 bases in between. The CDR3 totals 15 residues. Germline lookup yields CDR1 SGDLS and CDR2 YYNGEE. The CDR3 is CASSDPSAVPGGYTF. The DNA for the CDR3 is TGTGCCAGCAGCGACCCCTCGGCCGTCCCGGGAGGCTACACCTTC.

V is TRBV7-3 and J is TRBJ1-1; possibly TRBD1 for D (6 bases). V was cut by 5 bases and J by 1 base, with 8 bases left in between. The germline V gene has CDR1 SGHTA and CDR2 FQGTGA. CDR3 length: 13 residues. The CDR3 region has the DNA TGTGCCAGCAGCACACAGGGGAACACTGAAGCTTTCTTT. This translates into CASSTQGNTEAFF.

This clone was counted a single time. The chain links TRBV30 to TRBJ2-1, with 10 bases fitting TRBD1. In germline, CDR1 is GTSNPN, CDR2 SVGIG (reference sequence). CDR3 length: 16 amino acids. Trimming cost V 4 bases and J 5 bases; bases outside gene matches: 11. The CDR3 here is CAWNRDRTGGHNEQFF. As DNA, the CDR3 is TGTGCCTGGAATAGAGACAGGACAGGGGGACACAATGAGCAGTTCTTC. The complete variable domain, with remaining parts taken from reference TRBV30 and TRBJ2-1, reads SQTIHQWPATLVQPVGSPLSLECTVEGTSNPNLYWYRQAAGRGLQLLFYSVGIGQISSEVPQNLSASRPQDRQFILSSKKLLLSDSGFYLCAWNRDRTGGHNEQFFGPGTRLTVL.

The chain has TRBV9 and TRBJ1-1; 11 nucleotides line up with TRBD1. The V gene's germline CDR1 is SGDLS and CDR2 YYNGEE. The CDR3 extends over 14 amino acids. V was clipped by 7 bases and J by 11 bases; unmatched bases: 13. The CDR3 region has the DNA TGTGCCAGCGGGGCCGGGACAGGGGGGAGGTGGGCTTTCTTT. It specifies CASGAGTGGRWAFF.

The gene calls are TRBV18 and TRBJ1-1; weak D call: TRBD1 (5 bases). The V end was cut by 1 base, the J end by 1 base, with 13 bases between. The CDR3 sequence is 16 residues long. The germline V gene encodes CDR1 KGHSH and CDR2 LQKENI. The DNA of the CDR3 is TGTGCCAGCTCACCACGGGGCAGCTATGAGAACACTGAAGCTTTCTTT. Amino acids: CASSPRGSYENTEAFF.

The rearrangement uses TRBV6-5 and TRBJ2-3; 7 positions match TRBD1. The germline V gene encodes CDR1 MNHEY and CDR2 SVGAGI. V lost 0 bases and J lost 5; bases outside the gene matches: 5. The CDR3 is 15 amino acids. The CDR3 bases are TGTGCCAGCAGTTACTCTTTTCGACAGGGAGATACGCAGTATTTT. Residues: CASSYSFRQGDTQYF.

The V gene is TRBV5-4, the J gene TRBJ2-2; 11 bases are a match to TRBD1. The germline gives CDR1 SGHNT, CDR2 YYREEE (reference sequence). The CDR3 totals 15 residues. The V and J ends lost 2 bases and 6 bases, in that order; junction bases with no gene match: 3. The CDR3 sequence: CASSFTGQGAGELFF. The CDR3 region has the DNA TGTGCCAGCAGCTTCACGGGACAGGGGGCCGGGGAGCTGTTTTTT. Based on the CDR3 plus reference TRBV5-4 and TRBJ2-2, the full variable domain is ETGVTQSPTHLIKTRGQQVTLRCSSQSGHNTVSWYQQALGQGPQFIFQYYREEENGRGNFPPRFSGLQFPNYSSELNVNALELDDSALYLCASSFTGQGAGELFFGEGSRLTVL.

This rearrangement joins TRBV2 to TRBJ2-2; D is ambiguous. V shed 5 bases and J shed 1 base, with 8 bases lying between them. The CDR3 consists of 14 residues. CDR1 and CDR2 from the germline V gene are SNHLY and FYNNEI. CDR3 sequence: CASSHDWNTGELFF. CDR3 sequence (DNA): TGTGCCAGCAGTCACGACTGGAACACCGGGGAGCTGTTTTTT. Based on the CDR3 plus reference TRBV2 and TRBJ2-2, the full variable domain is EPEVTQTPSHQVTQMGQEVILRCVPISNHLYFYWYRQILGQKVEFLVSFYNNEISEKSEIFDDQFSVERPDGSNFTLKIRSTKLEDSAMYFCASSHDWNTGELFFGEGSRLTVL.

This clone was seen only once. J is TRBJ1-5 and V is TRBV19; D is unresolved. V was cut by 5 bases and J by 0 bases, with 11 bases left in between. CDR1 and CDR2 from the germline V gene are LNHDA and SQIVND (reference sequence). The CDR3 contains 15 residues. CDR3 loop: CASSPRRDSNQPQHF. The CDR3 region has the DNA TGTGCCAGTAGTCCCAGGAGGGATAGCAATCAGCCCCAGCATTTT.